This T cell receptor (beta chain) was recovered during a study of blood T cell repertoires in COVID-19. Clones were sequenced by immunoSEQ multiplex PCR, and TCRdb holds only the in-frame ones, with some missing. The sample yields around 300,000 clones, 70% to 90% seen once. The sequence was collected from a woman in her 50s with COVID-19, enrolled during active disease. The specimen was peripheral blood.

The CDR3 is CASSLARTGGVARNYGYTF. The CDR3 DNA is TGCGCCAGCAGCTTGGCGAGGACAGGGGGAGTTGCGAGGAACTATGGCTACACCTTC. The gene calls are TRBV5-1 and TRBJ1-2; 10 bases are a match to TRBD1. V lost 0 bases to trimming and J lost 2 bases; unmatched junction nucleotides: 13. Germline-derived CDR1 and CDR2 are SGHRS and YFSETQ. This CDR3 has 19 residues.